This record looks at one T cell receptor beta chain sequence and its context. Primers used for first-strand cDNA, a TRAV- and TRBV-specific set, covered both alpha and beta chains. With a V-primer adapter and a constant-region primer, TCRs were amplified for roughly 21 PCR cycles. TCRdb called the reads again in MiXCR, with one record for every CDR3 protein. The sample yields about 84,000 distinct CDR3 sequences, 15% to 20% seen once. This specimen comes from a study of low-dose radiotherapy and immunotherapy resistance in tumors. As for time point: after trial treatment. Treatment meaning: LDRT plus nivolumab, ipilimumab, low-dose cyclophosphamide and aspirin (RACIN trial). Those eligible were patients bearing advanced solid tumors lacking tumor-infiltrating lymphocytes. Germline CDR1 and CDR2: SGHRS and YFSETQ. This CDR3 is built from 15 residues. V lost 4 bases and J 6 bases, leaving 20 bases between the germline ends.

The chain has TRBV5-1 and TRBJ2-7, with D possibly called TRBD1 or TRBD2 (5 bases each). The source was PBMCs, collected after low-dose radiotherapy plus immunotherapy. The clonotype originates from a male donor with prostate cancer. The CDR3 here is CASSPGTVGKPEQYF. Here the CDR3 DNA reads TGCGCCAGCAGCCCGGGGACGGTGGGGAAACCCGAGCAGTACTTC.